These T cell receptor beta chains were read from a single sample in a study of Graves' ophthalmopathy and Graves' hyperthyroidism. TCRdb re-called the multiplex PCR reads through MiXCR, storing one row per CDR3 protein. The data contain hundreds of thousands of distinct CDR3 sequences, over 20% of them singletons. The sequenced sample consisted of peripheral blood. These receptors were taken from a woman between 18 and 29 years old with stable Graves' hyperthyroidism. Some clones in this sample may be carry-over from other donors' samples. Each CDR3 is given with its conserved first and last residue. A D gene is named only where the DNA matches it firmly. Part of the rows lack a size; the others show once, few, many or a class for expanded clones.

d_call,j_call,clone_size,v_call,cdr3_nt,cdr3_aa
.,TRBJ2-6,many,TRBV28,TGTGCCAGCAAAGACAGACCTGGGGCCAACGTCCTGACTTTC,CASKDRPGANVLTF
.,TRBJ2-7,.,TRBV28,TGTGCCAGCAGTTTATCGGGACCACCCTACGAGCAGTACTTC,CASSLSGPPYEQYF
TRBD2,TRBJ2-7,few,TRBV3-1,TGTGCCAGCAGTACCGCGGGACTAGCGATATACGAGCAGTACTTC,CASSTAGLAIYEQYF
.,TRBJ1-3,many,TRBV19,TGTGCCAGTACCGGAACAGGACAGCACTCTGGAAACACCATATATTTT,CASTGTGQHSGNTIYF
TRBD1,TRBJ1-2,many,TRBV29-1,TGCAGCGTACAGGGGGACAATAGCTATGGCTACACCTTC,CSVQGDNSYGYTF
.,TRBJ1-1,.,TRBV12-3/TRBV12-4,TGTGCCAGCAGCCCGAAGCTGGTGACAGGTGAAGCTTTCTTT,CASSPKLVTGEAFF
TRBD1,TRBJ2-7,few,TRBV12-3/TRBV12-4,TGTGCCAGCAGTTTTGCGGACAGGGGAAACTACGAGCAGTACTTC,CASSFADRGNYEQYF
.,TRBJ2-2,many,TRBV6-5,TGTGCCAGCAGTTACTTGGCATCGGCCGGGGAGCTGTTTTTT,CASSYLASAGELFF
TRBD1,TRBJ1-2,.,TRBV12-3/TRBV12-4,TGTGCCATCAGTAACCGGGACAGGGGGAATTATGGCTACACCTTC,CAISNRDRGNYGYTF
.,TRBJ2-5,.,TRBV6-2/TRBV6-3,TGTGCCAGCAGTTCAGGAGGGAACCAAGAGACCCAGTACTTC,CASSSGGNQETQYF